The present T cell receptor beta chain was sequenced within a study of blood T cells in healthy people across ages. The V end was cut by 4 bases, the J end by 11 bases, with 23 bases between. This CDR3 spans 15 amino acids. Germline assignment: CDR1 ENHRY and CDR2 SYGVKD. As to this clonotype: Its antigen is unknown.

For the second PCR, which ran for about 6 to 11 cycles, a sample-barcoded 5' primer and a J-beta primer mix were used. One entry per CDR3 protein, called by TCRdb with MiXCR from the 5' RACE reads. The table has 2 million or so distinct CDR3 sequences, 40% to 55% seen once. Study results and caveats: Among T cells, TCR beta diversity per million cells dropped roughly linearly as age rose.

This TCR came from a woman aged 40 to 49 in good health. The source material was blood. The chain links TRBV10-3 to TRBJ2-5, with D possibly being TRBD1 or TRBD2 (5 bases each). CDR3 in DNA: TGTGCCATCAGTGGTGATCTGGGACGCTACAATGAGCAGTACTTC. It encodes CAISGDLGRYNEQYF.